The T cell receptor beta chain described here comes from a study of OX40 agonist ivuxolimab in advanced cancers. TCRdb keeps only in-frame clones here, not all; method: immunoSEQ multiplex PCR. The data contain about 79,000 clones, roughly nine tenths of them singletons. Germline-derived CDR1 and CDR2 are MGHDK and SYGVNS. The V gene lost 4 bases and the J gene lost 0 bases, with 10 bases spanning the gap. The CDR3 consists of 15 residues. Findings and caveats of the study: Antigen specificity was not determined for the expanded peripheral T cells.

For this clone: Its specificity is not known.

Sequencing used CD4+ or CD8+ T cells sorted from blood, obtained in a trial of the OX40 agonist ivuxolimab. This receptor was identified in an adult with an advanced solid tumor such as melanoma, head and neck, liver or kidney cancer. This chain links TRBV25-1 with TRBJ2-1; D gene uncertain. CDR3 sequence reads: CASSASLSSYNEQFF. DNA of the CDR3: TGTGCCAGCAGTGCCTCCTTAAGCTCCTACAATGAGCAGTTCTTC.